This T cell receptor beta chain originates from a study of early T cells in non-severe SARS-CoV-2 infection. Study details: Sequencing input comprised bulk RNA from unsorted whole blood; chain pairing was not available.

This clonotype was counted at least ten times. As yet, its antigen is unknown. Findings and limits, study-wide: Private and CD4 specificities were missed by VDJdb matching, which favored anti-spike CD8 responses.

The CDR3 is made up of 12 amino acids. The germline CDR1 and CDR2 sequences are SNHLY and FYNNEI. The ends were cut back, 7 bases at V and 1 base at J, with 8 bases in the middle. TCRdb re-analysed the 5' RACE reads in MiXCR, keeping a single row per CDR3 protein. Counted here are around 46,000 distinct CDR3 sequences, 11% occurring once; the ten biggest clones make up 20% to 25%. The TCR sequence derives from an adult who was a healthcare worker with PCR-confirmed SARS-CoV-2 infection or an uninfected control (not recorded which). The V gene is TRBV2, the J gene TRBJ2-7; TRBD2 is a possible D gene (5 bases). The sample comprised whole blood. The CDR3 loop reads CASTRESYEQYF. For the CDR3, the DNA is TGTGCCAGCACGAGGGAATCCTACGAGCAGTACTTC.